These T cell receptor beta chains were read from a single sample in a study of blood T cell repertoires in COVID-19. Profiling relied on immunoSEQ multiplex PCR, and the TCRdb table lists in-frame clones only, not all of them. The sample records roughly 130,000 clones, around 75% being singletons. Specimen: peripheral blood. All receptors come from a woman in her seventies with COVID-19, enrolled during active disease. CDR3s leave out the opening cysteine and the closing phenylalanine or tryptophan. The D gene is left open where the match is weak. Some rows mark clone size as missing; the rest say once, few, many or name a class of expanded clone.

v_call	d_call	clone_size	j_call	cdr3_aa
TRBV4-1	.	.	TRBJ1-5	ASSQELAGRGQPQH
TRBV12-3/TRBV12-4	.	.	TRBJ2-5	ASRPASQETQY
TRBV24-1	.	.	TRBJ2-1	ATSDPTPNGERNEQF
TRBV29-1	TRBD2	.	TRBJ2-1	SVEGGGSYNEQF
TRBV13	TRBD2	few	TRBJ2-7	ASSFGRGAEQY
TRBV10-3	.	once	TRBJ2-3	AISESSSDTQY
TRBV6-5	.	.	TRBJ2-5	ASRTQRGIQETQY
TRBV28	TRBD1	.	TRBJ1-5	ASSTSGQGNQPQH
TRBV2	TRBD1	.	TRBJ2-2	ASGKDRVLTGELF
TRBV3-1/TRBV3-2	.	.	TRBJ2-2	ASSQRGPPTGELF
TRBV28	.	few	TRBJ1-2	ASSHGTAYGYT
TRBV21-1	.	.	TRBJ1-1	ASSTTGKTEAF
TRBV20-1	.	.	TRBJ1-2	SASNGNYGYT
TRBV12-5	TRBD2	.	TRBJ2-1	ASGLATGGVNSYNEQF
TRBV2	.	.	TRBJ1-6	ASSAGGNSPLH
TRBV16	.	.	TRBJ1-2	ASRHPAGTNYGYT
TRBV5-5	.	once	TRBJ2-1	ASSFWQIHDNEQF
TRBV29-1	TRBD1	.	TRBJ2-5	SVEGRGQGTQY
TRBV11-2	.	.	TRBJ2-7	ASSETYEQY
TRBV5-6	.	.	TRBJ2-7	ASSLWPGAYEQY
TRBV5-1	.	once	TRBJ2-1	ASSAGPYNEQF
TRBV19	.	.	TRBJ1-3	ASRRTAISGNTIY
TRBV10-1	.	.	TRBJ1-2	ASSAHSNYGYT
TRBV7-9	TRBD1	.	TRBJ1-4	ASSPGQGYEKLF